This entry lists 25 T cell receptor beta chains sequenced from one sample in a study of cytomegalovirus exposure and HLA in healthy donors. Vbeta (60) and Jbeta (13) primers were used in the PCR. Repertoires were generated with immunoSEQ multiplex PCR, while TCRdb's copy carries only in-frame clones and drops some. The table lists about 76,000 clones, about 69% of them singletons. The specimen was PBMCs. The receptors shown here come from a woman aged 40-49 years in good health and CMV-seropositive.

Regarding this clone: The same CDR3 arises from other DNA sequences in this sample as well. The chain links TRBV27 to TRBJ1-2, with D unclear. V was clipped by 4 bases and J by 4 bases, with 7 bases between them. The CDR3 is 12 amino acids. Germline loops: CDR1 MNHEY, CDR2 SMNVEV (reference sequence). The CDR3 here is CASSSTAYGYTF. CDR3 nucleotides: TGTGCCAGCAGTTCTACTGCCTATGGCTACACCTTC.

The chain couples TRBV28 to TRBJ2-1; D gene unclear. V was clipped by 6 bases and J by 2 bases, with 11 bases between them. The CDR3 extends over 14 amino acids. Germline V lookup: CDR1 MDHEN, CDR2 SYDVKM. CDR3 residues: CASRIAPAYNEQFF. The CDR3 coding sequence is TGTGCCAGCAGAATAGCCCCAGCCTACAATGAGCAGTTCTTC.

As regards this clone: One junction end disagrees with the germline gene, perhaps due to a read error. The genes are TRBV5-1 and TRBJ2-3, with 7 bases lining up with TRBD1. In germline, CDR1 is SGHRS, CDR2 YFSETQ. This CDR3 region has 15 residues. CDR3 sequence reads: CASSVARQGTDTQYF. CDR3 nucleotides: TGCGCCAGCAGCGTAGCCCGACAGGGCACGGATACGCAGTATTTT.

The chain recombines TRBV14 with TRBJ2-5; tentative D call: TRBD2 (6 bases). This CDR3 is built from 13 residues. Trimming cost V 4 bases and J 0 bases, with 6 bases left between them. The germline V gene encodes CDR1 SGHDN and CDR2 FVKESK. This CDR3 reads CASSRLDQETQYF. In DNA, the CDR3 is TGTGCCAGCAGCCGACTAGACCAAGAGACCCAGTACTTC.

This chain links TRBV5-6 with TRBJ1-6; D might be TRBD1 (5 bases). Trimming took off 0 bases at V and 10 bases at J, with 20 bases between the two ends. Germline V gene data show CDR1 as SGHDT and CDR2 as YYEEEE. This CDR3 comprises 17 residues. The CDR3 nucleotides are TGTGCCAGCAGCTTGGTTCAAGGGGCAGGGCAGAGATCACCCCTCCACTTT. This encodes CASSLVQGAGQRSPLHF.

The chain is built from TRBV28 and TRBJ1-5, with D hard to call. The CDR3 has 12 amino acids. V was clipped by 2 bases and J by 8 bases, with 7 bases between them. Germline V lookup: CDR1 MDHEN, CDR2 SYDVKM. CDR3 sequence: CASSLLREPQHF. CDR3 in DNA: TGTGCCAGCAGTTTACTCCGGGAGCCCCAGCATTTT.

The V call is TRBV19, the J call TRBJ2-4; TRBD1 aligns across 8 bases. CDR1 and CDR2 (germline): LNHDA, SQIVND (reference sequence). The CDR3 contains 13 residues. V lost 6 bases and J lost 6; bases outside the gene matches: 4. The CDR3 protein is CASRVTGGNIQYF. The CDR3 nucleotides are TGTGCCAGTAGGGTTACAGGGGGAAACATTCAGTACTTC.

This clone was seen more than once but under ten times. J is TRBJ2-1 and V is TRBV6-4, with 11 bases aligning to TRBD1. This CDR3 region has 14 residues. V lost 8 bases to trimming and J lost 0 bases; unmatched junction nucleotides: 0. The germline V gene has CDR1 MRHNA and CDR2 SNTAGT. The CDR3 DNA sequence: TGTGCCAGCGGGACAGGGGGCTCCTACAATGAGCAGTTCTTC. Its protein is CASGTGGSYNEQFF.

V is TRBV19 and J is TRBJ2-5; 7 nucleotides match TRBD2. From germline, CDR1 is LNHDA and CDR2 SQIVND (reference sequence). Losses at the gene ends were 5 bases for V and 5 bases for J; bases not matched to a gene: 8. This CDR3 has 14 residues. CDR3 sequence: CASSQAGVGETQYF. In DNA, the CDR3 is TGTGCCAGTAGTCAGGCGGGAGTAGGGGAGACCCAGTACTTC.

This clone was observed a few times. V is TRBV4-3 and J is TRBJ2-3; D is unclear. CDR3 length equals 15 residues. V was clipped by 0 bases and J by 1 base, with 8 bases between them. From germline, CDR1 is LGHNA and CDR2 YSLEER. CDR3 protein: CASSQDLVGTDTQYF. DNA for the CDR3: TGCGCCAGCAGCCAAGATCTAGTGGGCACAGATACGCAGTATTTT.

The chain joins TRBV15 to TRBJ1-4; no definite D call. CDR1 and CDR2 from the germline V gene are LNHNV and YYDKDF (reference sequence). V lost 1 base, J lost 0 bases, and 6 bases lay in between. This CDR3 is built from 15 residues. The CDR3 here is CATSRGSATNEKLFF. DNA of the CDR3: TGTGCCACCAGCAGAGGGTCGGCAACTAATGAAAAACTGTTTTTT.

The chain is built from TRBV19 and TRBJ2-1, with 10 bases matching TRBD2. From germline, CDR1 is LNHDA and CDR2 SQIVND (reference sequence). CDR3 length equals 15 residues. Germline trimming cut 1 base from V and 5 bases from J; bases unmatched to any gene: 2. The CDR3 nucleotides are TGTGCCAGTAGTATAGCTAGCGGGGGAAACAATGAGCAGTTCTTC. Translation gives CASSIASGGNNEQFF. Filled out from reference TRBV19 and TRBJ2-1, the complete variable domain reads DGGITQSPKYLFRKEGQNVTLSCEQNLNHDAMYWYRQDPGQGLRLIYYSQIVNDFQKGDIAEGYSVSREKKESFPLTVTSAQKNPTAFYLCASSIASGGNNEQFFGPGTRLTVL.

This clone was detected only a few times. The chain has TRBV28 and TRBJ1-5, with 9 bases aligning to TRBD1. Germline V lookup: CDR1 MDHEN, CDR2 SYDVKM. Losses at the gene ends were 5 bases for V and 9 bases for J; bases not matched to a gene: 14. CDR3 length equals 16 residues. The CDR3 DNA is TGTGCCAGCAGTGACCCTGGACAGGGGCCGGTTGGGCCCCAGCATTTT. Its protein is CASSDPGQGPVGPQHF.

This clone was found once. Other DNA variants within this sample encode the same CDR3. The rearrangement links TRBV7-9 to TRBJ1-2; 7 positions match TRBD1. Germline V gene sequence: CDR1 SEHNR, CDR2 FQNEAQ (reference sequence). This CDR3 comprises 13 residues. Trimming removed 2 bases from V and 4 bases from J; junction bases left unmatched: 1. The CDR3 DNA reads as TGTGCCAGCAGCTTACAGGGGGGCTATGGCTACACCTTC. Its translation: CASSLQGGYGYTF.

This sequence joins TRBV4-3 and TRBJ2-2; D remains ambiguous. This CDR3 comprises 13 residues. The V gene lost 0 bases and the J gene lost 6 bases, with 5 bases spanning the gap. Per the germline V gene, CDR1 is LGHNA and CDR2 is YSLEER. This chain's CDR3 is CASSQDKSGELFF. CDR3 DNA: TGCGCCAGCAGCCAAGATAAATCCGGGGAGCTGTTTTTT.

This clone was picked up one time. The chain combines TRBV11-3 with TRBJ2-3; TRBD2 matches 8 bases. The V gene end was trimmed by 5 bases and the J gene end by 4 bases; junction bases not matched to a gene: 8. The CDR3 has 15 residues. Germline lookup yields CDR1 SGHNT and CDR2 YENEEA. CDR3 sequence reads: CASSPGGASADTQYF. The CDR3 nucleotides are TGTGCCAGCAGCCCCGGGGGGGCGTCGGCAGATACGCAGTATTTT.

The chain combines TRBV10-3 with TRBJ2-7; no reliable D call. The CDR3 is made up of 19 amino acids. Trimming pared 4 bases from V and 1 base from J, leaving 26 bases between. In germline, CDR1 is ENHRY, CDR2 SYGVKD. The CDR3, as DNA: TGTGCCATCAGTGTTGGTGACCAGCAGACACCGCAGTTATCCTACGAGCAGTACTTC. This codes for CAISVGDQQTPQLSYEQYF.

J is TRBJ1-6 and V is TRBV15; D call uncertain. Germline V gives CDR1 LNHNV, CDR2 YYDKDF (reference sequence). The CDR3 extends over 14 amino acids. V was clipped by 0 bases and J by 5 bases, with 5 bases between them. The CDR3 DNA sequence: TGTGCCACCAGCAGAGACCCGGATAATTCACCCCTCCACTTT. Protein: CATSRDPDNSPLHF.

The chain uses TRBV28 and TRBJ2-3; 12 nucleotides agree with TRBD1. Trimming took 4 bases from V and 6 from J; bases not matched to a gene: 5. The CDR3 consists of 15 residues. Per germline, CDR1 MDHEN and CDR2 SYDVKM. The CDR3 sequence is CASSSGQGARDTQYF. For the CDR3, the DNA is TGTGCCAGCAGTTCGGGACAGGGGGCGAGGGATACGCAGTATTTT.

The V and J genes are TRBV5-1 and TRBJ2-3; D possibly corresponds to TRBD1 (6 bases). Germline V lookup: CDR1 SGHRS, CDR2 YFSETQ. CDR3 length equals 14 residues. The V and J ends lost 2 bases and 5 bases respectively, with 12 bases between them. The CDR3 protein is CASSLQGYGDTQYF. In nucleotides, the CDR3 is TGCGCCAGCAGCTTACAGGGCTATGGAGATACGCAGTATTTT.

J is TRBJ1-1 and V is TRBV7-9, with D unresolved. V was pared by 4 bases and J by 3 bases, with 12 bases between. CDR3 length: 14 residues. Germline V gene lookup returns CDR1 SEHNR and CDR2 FQNEAQ (reference sequence). This chain's CDR3 is CASSSFILDTEAFF. Written as DNA, the CDR3 is TGTGCCAGCAGCTCTTTCATACTGGACACTGAAGCTTTCTTT.

The J gene is TRBJ2-5, the V gene TRBV5-1; 8 bases align to TRBD1. CDR3 length equals 14 residues. Losses at the gene ends were 0 bases for V and 4 bases for J; bases not matched to a gene: 2. Germline V lookup: CDR1 SGHRS, CDR2 YFSETQ. The CDR3 loop is CASSLADRGETQYF. CDR3 in DNA: TGCGCCAGCAGCTTGGCCGACAGGGGAGAGACCCAGTACTTC. The full variable domain, rest sourced from reference TRBV5-1 and TRBJ2-5, is KAGVTQTPRYLIKTRGQQVTLSCSPISGHRSVSWYQQTPGQGLQFLFEYFSETQRNKGNFPGRFSGRQFSNSRSEMNVSTLELGDSALYLCASSLADRGETQYFGPGTRLLVL.

The genes are TRBV5-4 and TRBJ2-5, with 7 bases identical to TRBD1. The trim removed 4 bases at V and 4 bases at J, leaving 7 bases unmatched. Germline V gives CDR1 SGHNT, CDR2 YYREEE (reference sequence). The CDR3 runs to 14 residues. In DNA form, the CDR3 reads TGTGCCAGCAGCCTACGACAGGGCGGAGAGACCCAGTACTTC. It yields the protein CASSLRQGGETQYF.

The chain combines TRBV6-1 with TRBJ2-3; 8 bases are shared with TRBD2. The V segment lost 3 bases and the J segment 4 bases; nucleotides outside the gene matches: 6. The CDR3 is 15 residues long. The germline CDR1 and CDR2 sequences are MNHNS and SASEGT. The CDR3 DNA sequence: TGTGCCAGCAGTGAGAGCGGGAGTTGGGCAGATACGCAGTATTTT. It is translated as CASSESGSWADTQYF.

The rearrangement joins TRBV6-4 to TRBJ2-1; TRBD2 matches 11 bases. Unmatched junction bases numbered 6, after V lost 3 bases and J lost 5 bases. Germline CDR1 reads MRHNA; CDR2 reads SNTAGT. The CDR3 sequence is 16 residues long. CDR3 in amino acids: CASSETGTSGNNEQFF. CDR3 in DNA: TGTGCCAGCAGTGAGACCGGGACTAGCGGAAACAATGAGCAGTTCTTC.